The sample holds many counts of the clone carrying this T cell receptor beta chain. V was shortened by 7 bases and J by 2 bases, with 14 bases between the two germline ends. The CDR3 length is 15 residues. This entry is derived from a study of blood T cells in healthy people across ages. For the study at large: The template switching approach captured approximately one barcoded beta molecule for every two T cells.

With a J-beta primer mix and a sample-barcoded 5' primer, a second PCR ran 7 to 11 cycles. One entry per CDR3 protein, called by TCRdb with MiXCR from the 5' RACE reads. This sample yields roughly 680,000 distinct CDR3 sequences, of which approximately 21% are seen a single time; approximately 3.7% belongs to the top ten. The origin of this receptor is a man between 70 and 80 years old in good health. The rearrangement uses TRBV12-3 or TRBV12-4 and TRBJ2-2; possibly TRBD2 for D (6 bases). The sequencing input was blood. The chain's CDR3 is CASTLGLTNTGELFF. The CDR3 DNA reads TGTGCCAGCACCCTCGGACTAACTAACACCGGGGAGCTGTTTTTT.